Listed below are T cell receptor beta chains from one sample, sequenced in a study of graft-versus-host responses after intestinal transplantation. No antigens are known for them. Here immunoSEQ multiplex PCR was the method, and the copy in TCRdb shows in-frame clones only, minus some. Counted here are more than 65,000 clones, 80% to 95% occurring once; the ten biggest clones make up 7.6%. The source material was unstimulated CD8+ T cells sorted from spleen or lymph node cells, sampled before transplant. The source is a human donor who was the organ donor for an intestinal transplant. CDR3s include the opening cysteine and the closing phenylalanine or tryptophan. D genes are given only for firm matches. Clone size is given for some rows only: seen once, a few or many times, or a class if the clone is expanded.

CASTTIYRLAGENTGELFF,TGTGCCAGCACTACTATATATAGACTAGCGGGAGAGAACACCGGGGAGCTGTTTTTT,TRBV27,TRBD2,TRBJ2-2,-
CASSTSGTSGTSGELFF,TGTGCCAGCAGCACCTCGGGGACTAGCGGGACCTCCGGGGAGCTGTTTTTT,TRBV27,TRBD2,TRBJ2-2,once
CASSIASGGAKNIQYF,TGTGCCAGTAGTATCGCCTCAGGGGGAGCCAAAAACATTCAGTACTTC,TRBV19,TRBD1,TRBJ2-4,once
CASSLSWPSDEQFF,TGTGCCAGCAGTTTATCATGGCCTAGCGACGAGCAGTTCTTC,TRBV27,-,TRBJ2-1,once
CASSWSHGTATNYGYTF,TGTGCCAGTAGTTGGTCACATGGGACCGCTACTAACTATGGCTACACCTTC,TRBV19,-,TRBJ1-2,-
CASSITAGDSYNEQFF,TGCGCCAGCAGCATAACAGCGGGGGACTCCTACAATGAGCAGTTCTTC,TRBV5-1,TRBD2,TRBJ2-1,-
CASSLIVLVNEQFF,TGTGCCAGCAGTTTGATTGTATTGGTAAATGAGCAGTTCTTC,TRBV2,-,TRBJ2-1,-
CASSLQGGTYEQYF,TGTGCCAGCAGCTTACAGGGAGGCACCTACGAGCAGTACTTC,TRBV5-5,-,TRBJ2-7,-
CASSGVGRYEQYF,TGTGCCAGCAGTGGGGTGGGACGGTACGAGCAGTACTTC,TRBV6-5,-,TRBJ2-7,-
CASSFGEREFF,TGTGCCAGCAGCTTCGGGGAAAGGGAGTTCTTC,TRBV11-2,-,TRBJ2-1,-
CAIHPGGNTEAFF,TGTGCCATCCACCCGGGGGGGAACACTGAAGCTTTCTTT,TRBV19,-,TRBJ1-1,few